A single sample gave rise to the 26 T cell receptor beta chains below, sequenced in a study of molecular identifiers for immune sequencing clone quantification. TCRdb passed the PCR reads through MiXCR, listing each CDR3 protein once. The table includes approximately 550,000 distinct CDR3 sequences, 25% detected once. Input material: naive CD8+ T cells from blood, with Jurkat cell RNA spiked in. Subset here: FACS-sorted CD8+CD4-CCR7+CD45RA+ naive T cells. These receptors were taken from a human donor in good health. Some libraries in this study had Jurkat cell RNA spiked in.

The genes are TRBV27 and TRBJ2-7, with 9 nucleotides matching TRBD1. This CDR3 spans 14 amino acids. CDR1 is MNHEY, CDR2 SMNVEV, per germline (reference sequence). J was trimmed by 4 bases and V by 3 bases; bases with no gene match: 4. DNA of the CDR3: TGTGCCAGCAGTTTCACAGGGGGCTTTTACGAGCAGTACTTC. Translating gives CASSFTGGFYEQYF.

This clonotype was detected only a few times. The rearrangement links TRBV27 to TRBJ1-6; D is ambiguous. V lost 5 bases to trimming and J lost 2 bases, with 19 bases between them. The germline gives CDR1 MNHEY, CDR2 SMNVEV (reference sequence). This CDR3 spans 18 amino acids. CDR3 in DNA: TGTGCCAGCAGTCCCCTCAAGGGCCGAAACCCCTATAATTCACCCCTCCACTTT. This gives the protein CASSPLKGRNPYNSPLHF.

Worth noting for this clonotype: One base away lies a much larger clone, so this may be a sequencing read error. The gene calls are TRBV12-3 or TRBV12-4 and TRBJ1-4; D is undetermined. The CDR3 spans 14 residues. The CDR3, as DNA: TGTGTCAGCGCGATTACGGAGGACCACGAAAAACTGTTTTTT. Translating gives CVSAITEDHEKLFF.

This clonotype was seen many times. The CDR3, as DNA: TGTGCCAGCAGTGCGGGGGGCGCTGGGCAGTACTTC. This encodes CASSAGGAGQYF. The genes are TRBV12-3 or TRBV12-4 and TRBJ2-7, with 8 bases fitting TRBD2. The CDR3 is 12 residues long. V lost 5 bases, J lost 9 bases, and 6 bases stayed unmatched.

On this clonotype itself: A clone one base away is much larger, so this may be a read error. J is TRBJ2-3 and V is TRBV28, with 10 bases aligning to TRBD1. Trimming at V came to 5 bases and at J to 5 bases, leaving 10 bases not matched to a gene. The germline CDR1 and CDR2 sequences are MDHEN and SYDVKM. This CDR3 contains 16 residues. CDR3 residues: CASSDLGQGTGDTQYF. The CDR3 DNA follows: TGTGCCAGCAGTGACCTGGGACAGGGGACCGGAGATACGCAGTATTTT.

V and J are TRBV6-5 and TRBJ1-2; perhaps TRBD1 as D (5 bases). Germline V lookup: CDR1 MNHEY, CDR2 SVGAGI. Trimming stripped 1 base from V and 4 bases from J, with 16 bases between. This CDR3 spans 16 amino acids. The CDR3 sequence is CASSYWGSESAYGYTF. For the CDR3, the DNA is TGTGCCAGCAGTTACTGGGGGAGTGAGAGTGCCTATGGCTACACCTTC.

Concerning this clonotype itself: A read error may be the cause here, since a much bigger clone is one base away. The gene calls are TRBV7-8 and TRBJ1-5; D remains unclear. CDR1 is SGHVS and CDR2 is FQNEAQ in the germline V gene. The CDR3 contains 16 residues. This chain's CDR3 is CASSLGEVYSNRPQHF. The CDR3 DNA sequence: TGTGCCAGCAGCTTAGGCGAGGTGTATAGCAATCGGCCCCAGCATTTT.

This clonotype occurred a few times. The chain has TRBV2 and TRBJ2-7; maybe TRBD1 (5 bases). CDR3 length equals 15 residues. The V gene lost 3 bases and the J gene lost 2 bases, with 14 bases spanning the gap. Germline lookup yields CDR1 SNHLY and CDR2 FYNNEI. Here the CDR3 reads CASSEGRVRPYEQYF. The DNA for the CDR3 is TGTGCCAGCAGTGAGGGCAGGGTAAGGCCCTACGAGCAGTACTTC. The variable domain in full, with the rest retrieved from reference TRBV2 and TRBJ2-7, is EPEVTQTPSHQVTQMGQEVILRCVPISNHLYFYWYRQILGQKVEFLVSFYNNEISEKSEIFDDQFSVERPDGSNFTLKIRSTKLEDSAMYFCASSEGRVRPYEQYFGPGTRLTVT.

This clonotype came up many times. The chain employs TRBV5-1 and TRBJ2-4, with D tentatively TRBD2 (6 bases). Trimming cost V 1 base and J 7 bases, with 15 bases left between them. The CDR3 runs to 15 residues. CDR1 and CDR2 from the germline V gene are SGHRS and YFSETQ. The CDR3 DNA follows: TGCGCCAGCAGCTTGACAGGCGGGATTGTGAACATTCAGTACTTC. It specifies CASSLTGGIVNIQYF.

This clonotype appeared many times. V is TRBV5-1 and J is TRBJ2-6; 7 nucleotides align to TRBD1. The CDR3 runs to 18 residues. The ends lost 5 bases at V and 3 bases at J; junction bases unmatched: 14. Germline-derived CDR1 and CDR2 are SGHRS and YFSETQ. CDR3: CASRIRGTSSFGANVLTF. In DNA, the CDR3 is TGCGCCAGCAGGATCAGGGGGACCTCCTCTTTTGGGGCCAACGTCCTGACTTTC.

This clonotype was observed a few times. The chain couples TRBV11-2 to TRBJ2-7; TRBD1 matches 8 bases. CDR1 is SGHAT, CDR2 FQNNGV, per germline. V dropped 4 bases and J dropped 3; count of bases not matched to a gene: 5. The CDR3 sequence is 14 residues long. The CDR3 sequence: CASSSGQAHYEQYF. CDR3 DNA: TGTGCCAGCAGCTCGGGACAGGCGCACTACGAGCAGTACTTC.

This clonotype was picked up many times. The genes are TRBV29-1 and TRBJ1-1; D gene uncertain. CDR3 length: 13 amino acids. With 3 bases removed from V and 1 base from J, the gap between germline ends came to 9 bases. Germline CDR1 SQVTM, CDR2 ANQGSEA. CDR3 region: CSVDPPGNTEAFF. The DNA for the CDR3 is TGCAGCGTTGATCCCCCAGGGAACACTGAAGCTTTCTTT.

This clonotype has only a few counts. This chain joins TRBV6-5 and TRBJ2-7; D could derive from TRBD1 or TRBD2 (5 bases each). This CDR3 has 13 residues. The V and J ends lost 8 bases and 0 bases respectively, with 11 bases between them. Germline V gives CDR1 MNHEY, CDR2 SVGAGI. The chain's CDR3 is CASRGRPSYEQYF. The CDR3 DNA is TGTGCCAGCCGGGGCAGACCCTCCTACGAGCAGTACTTC.

This chain connects TRBV6-2 or TRBV6-3 to TRBJ1-1, with D hard to call. Between the trimmed V and J ends, which lost 0 bases and 3 bases, there was a span of 14 bases. The germline V gene encodes CDR1 MNHEY and CDR2 SVGEGT. The CDR3 is made up of 16 amino acids. In DNA form, the CDR3 reads TGTGCCAGCAGTTACTCCCTGTGGGAAATGGACACTGAAGCTTTCTTT. Its protein product is CASSYSLWEMDTEAFF.

Regarding this clonotype: One base away lies a much larger clone, so this may be a sequencing read error. It is likely a read error, because the conserved phenylalanine at the end of the CDR3 is missing. This chain uses TRBV4-3 with TRBJ2-3, with D maybe TRBD2 (6 bases). Trimming removed 0 bases from V and 0 bases from J, with 13 bases in between. In germline, CDR1 is LGHNA, CDR2 YSLEER. This CDR3 has 17 residues. The CDR3, as DNA: TGCGCCAGCAGCCAAGAAGTTTCCGGGACTAGCACAGATACGCAGTATATT. Translation: CASSQEVSGTSTDTQYI.

Comments on this clonotype: This may be a read error, as it is one base from a much larger clone. The chain couples TRBV12-3 or TRBV12-4 to TRBJ2-1; D is unclear. The CDR3 covers 12 residues. The CDR3 here is CTSSFKYNEQFF. The DNA of the CDR3 is TGTACCAGCAGTTTTAAGTACAATGAGCAGTTCTTC.

Worth noting for this clonotype: This may be a read error, as it is one base from a much larger clone. This chain connects TRBV7-6 to TRBJ2-3, with TRBD1 identical over 8 bases. The CDR3 loop spans 16 amino acids. CDR1 and CDR2 from the germline V gene are SGHVS and FNYEAQ. In nucleotides, the CDR3 is TGTGCCAGCAGCTTACAGGGGGCAGGAGGCACAGATACGCAGTCTTTT. Protein: CASSLQGAGGTDTQSF. The entire variable domain, with the rest obtained from reference TRBV7-6 and TRBJ2-3, is as follows: GAGVSQSPRYKVTKRGQDVALRCDPISGHVSLYWYRQALGQGPEFLTYFNYEAQQDKSGLPNDRFSAERPEGSISTLTIQRTEQRDSAMYRCASSLQGAGGTDTQSFGPGTRLTVL.

This clonotype was detected ten times or more. The chain joins TRBV28 to TRBJ2-5, with TRBD2 identical over 14 bases. The CDR3 length is 18 residues. Germline assignment: CDR1 MDHEN and CDR2 SYDVKM. The junction had 8 bases not matched to a gene; V was cut back by 5 bases and J by 0 bases. CDR3 bases: TGTGCCAGCAGTACGGGACTAGCGGGAGAGCGGTACCAAGAGACCCAGTACTTC. Its translation is CASSTGLAGERYQETQYF.

A note on this clonotype: A clone one base away is much larger, so this may be a read error. Because the CDR3 is missing its conserved closing phenylalanine or tryptophan, this is likely a read error. This rearrangement joins TRBV7-9 to TRBJ2-2, with unresolved D. Germline V lookup: CDR1 SEHNR, CDR2 FQNEAQ (reference sequence). V lost 5 bases to trimming and J lost 7 bases, with 11 bases between them. The CDR3 totals 13 residues. This CDR3 reads CASSLSRDGELFI. The CDR3 DNA reads as TGTGCCAGCAGCCTCTCCCGTGACGGGGAGCTGTTTATT.

The V and J genes are TRBV7-7 and TRBJ2-7; 7 nucleotides align to TRBD1. This CDR3 has 15 amino acids. With V trimmed by 1 base and J by 4 bases, 7 bases remained unmatched. CDR1 SSHAT and CDR2 FNYEAQ come from the germline V gene (reference sequence). This chain's CDR3 is CASSLGVGTVYEQYF. Here the CDR3 DNA reads TGTGCCAGCAGCTTAGGAGTCGGGACAGTATACGAGCAGTACTTC. Drawing the rest from reference TRBV7-7 and TRBJ2-7, the complete variable domain is GAGVSQSPRYKVTKRGQDVTLRCDPISSHATLYWYQQALGQGPEFLTYFNYEAQPDKSGLPSDRFSAERPEGSISTLTIQRTEQRDSAMYRCASSLGVGTVYEQYFGPGTRLTVT.

Points on this clonotype: Its ends do not fully match the called genes, so a read error is possible. The rearrangement joins TRBV7-9 to TRBJ2-7, with D perhaps matching TRBD1 or TRBD2 (6 bases each). In germline, CDR1 is SEHNR, CDR2 FQNEAQ (reference sequence). CDR3 length: 14 amino acids. DNA of the CDR3: TGTGCCAACAGCTTGCGGGACACGGGATACGAGCAGTACTTC. This translates into CANSLRDTGYEQYF.

This clonotype has ten or more counts. The chain couples TRBV29-1 to TRBJ2-5; 8 bases are a match to TRBD1. The CDR3 has 15 residues. CDR1 is SQVTM and CDR2 is ANQGSEA in the germline V gene. V lost 3 bases and J lost 1; bases outside the gene matches: 7. DNA for the CDR3: TGCAGCGTTGACGTGACAGGGGACCCCCAAGAGACCCAGTACTTC. This encodes CSVDVTGDPQETQYF.

This clonotype was observed many times. This chain links TRBV29-1 with TRBJ1-1; 7 bases fit TRBD1. The CDR3 loop spans 13 amino acids. The ends lost 6 bases at V and 4 bases at J; junction bases unmatched: 8. Germline V gene data show CDR1 as SQVTM and CDR2 as ANQGSEA. The CDR3 coding sequence is TGCAGCGTCATAGAACAGGGGATCACTGAAGCTTTCTTT. Translation: CSVIEQGITEAFF.

The J gene is TRBJ1-2, the V gene TRBV30; D gene unclear. Germline CDR1 and CDR2: GTSNPN and SVGIG (reference sequence). Trimming removed 3 bases from V and 0 bases from J, with 8 bases in between. CDR3 length: 13 amino acids. CDR3 nucleotides: TGTGCCTGGAGGGCTAGAGCTAACTATGGCTACACCTTC. Its protein is CAWRARANYGYTF.

There are a few counts of this clonotype. The chain recombines TRBV7-9 with TRBJ2-3; 7 bases agree with TRBD2. V shed 4 bases and J 1 base; nucleotides not matched to a gene: 5. The V gene's germline CDR1 is SEHNR and CDR2 FQNEAQ (reference sequence). This CDR3 region has 15 residues. CDR3 residues: CASSSSSGRTDTQYF. The CDR3 DNA is TGTGCCAGCAGCTCTTCTAGCGGTCGCACAGATACGCAGTATTTT.

The V gene is TRBV12-3 or TRBV12-4, the J gene TRBJ2-5, with TRBD2 matching 12 bases. Trimming removed 6 bases from V and 9 bases from J; junction bases left unmatched: 11. The CDR3 spans 15 residues. DNA of the CDR3: TGTGCCAGCAGCTTAACTAGCGGGGGGCCGGAGCCCCAGTACTTC. This gives the protein CASSLTSGGPEPQYF.